The rows below give T cell receptor beta chains drawn from one sample of a study of blood T cell repertoires in COVID-19. Measured with immunoSEQ multiplex PCR; TCRdb has only the in-frame clones, and not every one. The table records around 56,000 clones, over 75% of them present only once. The sample taken for sequencing was peripheral blood. The receptors come from a man aged 60-69 years with acute or convalescent COVID-19. Each CDR3 is given with its conserved first and last residue. Fields, in order: V gene, clone size, D gene, J gene, CDR3 protein, CDR3 DNA. A D gene is named only where the DNA matches it firmly. A row's size may be missing; if present it is once, few, many or a size class.

v_call: TRBV24-1; clone_size: NA; d_call: TRBD1; j_call: TRBJ2-2; cdr3_aa: CATSDGTGDTGELFF; cdr3_nt: TGTGCCACCAGTGATGGGACAGGGGATACCGGGGAGCTGTTTTTT
v_call: TRBV19; clone_size: few; d_call: TRBD1; j_call: TRBJ1-1; cdr3_aa: CASSIQGQKPEAFF; cdr3_nt: TGTGCCAGTAGCATACAGGGGCAAAAGCCTGAAGCTTTCTTT
v_call: TRBV7-2; clone_size: NA; d_call: NA; j_call: TRBJ1-1; cdr3_aa: CASSPRPGRLNTEAFF; cdr3_nt: TGTGCCAGCAGCCCCCGGCCAGGGAGGTTGAACACTGAAGCTTTCTTT
v_call: TRBV7-9; clone_size: NA; d_call: TRBD1; j_call: TRBJ1-3; cdr3_aa: CASSLPDRGGNTIYF; cdr3_nt: TGTGCCAGCAGCCTGCCGGACAGGGGCGGAAACACCATATATTTT
v_call: TRBV6-5; clone_size: NA; d_call: NA; j_call: TRBJ1-6; cdr3_aa: CASSLKVGGSQALHF; cdr3_nt: TGTGCCAGCAGCCTGAAGGTAGGGGGTAGTCAGGCCCTCCACTTT
v_call: TRBV3-1/TRBV3-2; clone_size: NA; d_call: NA; j_call: TRBJ2-5; cdr3_aa: CASSQLLETQYF; cdr3_nt: TGTGCCAGCAGCCAGCTACTCGAGACCCAGTACTTC
v_call: TRBV7-3; clone_size: NA; d_call: NA; j_call: TRBJ2-2; cdr3_aa: CASSSYGQGNTGELFF; cdr3_nt: TGTGCCAGCAGCTCCTACGGTCAGGGAAACACCGGGGAGCTGTTTTTT
v_call: TRBV6-6; clone_size: NA; d_call: NA; j_call: TRBJ1-6; cdr3_aa: CASGRTVNNSPLHF; cdr3_nt: TGTGCCAGCGGGAGGACGGTGAATAATTCACCCCTCCACTTT
v_call: TRBV15; clone_size: NA; d_call: TRBD2; j_call: TRBJ2-1; cdr3_aa: CATSRDRLAHNEQFF; cdr3_nt: TGTGCCACCAGCAGAGATAGACTAGCGCACAATGAGCAGTTCTTC
v_call: TRBV10-1; clone_size: NA; d_call: TRBD1; j_call: TRBJ1-5; cdr3_aa: CARQGACNQPQHF; cdr3_nt: TGCGCCAGACAGGGGGCTTGCAATCAGCCCCAGCATTTT
v_call: TRBV15; clone_size: NA; d_call: TRBD1; j_call: TRBJ2-2; cdr3_aa: CATSRQGAQNTGELFF; cdr3_nt: TGTGCCACCAGCAGACAGGGGGCCCAGAACACCGGGGAGCTGTTTTTT
v_call: TRBV29-1; clone_size: once; d_call: NA; j_call: TRBJ1-5; cdr3_aa: CSVGAGSNQPQHF; cdr3_nt: TGCAGCGTTGGTGCCGGTAGCAATCAGCCCCAGCATTTT
v_call: TRBV10-1; clone_size: NA; d_call: NA; j_call: TRBJ2-3; cdr3_aa: CASKGDTTTDTQYF; cdr3_nt: TGCGCCAGCAAAGGGGACACTACCACAGATACGCAGTATTTT
v_call: TRBV7-8; clone_size: NA; d_call: NA; j_call: TRBJ1-1; cdr3_aa: CASSLANREGEAFF; cdr3_nt: TGTGCCAGCAGCTTAGCCAACCGGGAGGGCGAAGCTTTCTTT
v_call: TRBV6-2/TRBV6-3; clone_size: NA; d_call: TRBD2; j_call: TRBJ2-3; cdr3_aa: CASSYSGLGTDTQYF; cdr3_nt: TGTGCCAGCAGTTACTCTGGACTAGGAACAGATACGCAGTATTTT
v_call: TRBV6-5; clone_size: NA; d_call: TRBD1; j_call: TRBJ1-2; cdr3_aa: CASSTGGRGGYTF; cdr3_nt: TGTGCCAGCAGTACAGGGGGTAGAGGTGGCTACACCTTC
v_call: TRBV29-1; clone_size: NA; d_call: NA; j_call: TRBJ2-3; cdr3_aa: CSVGRSSTDTQYF; cdr3_nt: TGCAGCGTTGGCAGGTCTAGCACAGATACGCAGTATTTT
v_call: TRBV6-5; clone_size: NA; d_call: NA; j_call: TRBJ1-2; cdr3_aa: CASSYQGYGYTF; cdr3_nt: TGTGCCAGCAGTTACCAGGGGTATGGCTACACCTTC
v_call: TRBV6-5; clone_size: NA; d_call: NA; j_call: TRBJ1-1; cdr3_aa: CASSYSTGTLREAFF; cdr3_nt: TGTGCCAGCAGTTACTCAACCGGGACATTACGTGAAGCTTTCTTT
v_call: TRBV5-1; clone_size: NA; d_call: NA; j_call: TRBJ1-6; cdr3_aa: CASSLASGQNSPLHF; cdr3_nt: TGCGCCAGCAGCTTGGCCTCCGGACAAAACTCACCCCTCCACTTT
v_call: TRBV7-9; clone_size: NA; d_call: NA; j_call: TRBJ1-2; cdr3_aa: CASSFITGGYTF; cdr3_nt: TGTGCCAGCAGCTTCATTACGGGGGGCTACACCTTC
v_call: TRBV11-1; clone_size: NA; d_call: TRBD2; j_call: TRBJ2-1; cdr3_aa: CASSPPGTRRAGEQFF; cdr3_nt: TGTGCCAGCAGCCCCCCCGGGACTAGGAGGGCGGGTGAGCAGTTCTTC
v_call: TRBV19; clone_size: NA; d_call: TRBD2; j_call: TRBJ2-1; cdr3_aa: CASRSWSGGASYNEQFF; cdr3_nt: TGTGCCAGTAGATCCTGGAGCGGGGGGGCGTCCTACAATGAGCAGTTCTTC